Shown below are 9 T cell receptor beta chains from a single sample sequenced in a study of follicular helper T cells after annual influenza vaccination. Time point given: 2014-2015 season, 7 days after vaccination. Here immunoSEQ multiplex PCR was the method, and the copy in TCRdb shows in-frame clones only, minus some. The sample has some 9,800 clones, roughly 80% seen once. The material sequenced was CXCR5- memory CD4+ T cells sorted from blood, taken 7 days after influenza vaccination. These receptors all come from an adult who received the influenza vaccine.

V gene TRBV15 combines with J gene TRBJ1-1, with D possibly matching TRBD1 (5 bases). Per germline, CDR1 LNHNV and CDR2 YYDKDF (reference sequence). This CDR3 is 14 amino acids long. The V and J ends lost 3 bases and 1 base respectively, with 9 bases between them. CDR3 nucleotides: TGTGCCACCAGCAGCGTACAGGAGAACACTGAAGCTTTCTTT. Residues: CATSSVQENTEAFF.

This chain joins TRBV12-5 and TRBJ1-2, with a weak D call TRBD1 (5 bases). From germline, CDR1 is LGHNT and CDR2 FRNRAP. Trimming took 6 bases from V and 5 from J, leaving 13 bases between them. This CDR3 spans 13 amino acids. The CDR3 reads CASGRDLGYGYTF. The CDR3 DNA is TGTGCTAGTGGCCGGGACTTGGGGTATGGCTACACCTTC. Using reference TRBV12-5 and TRBJ1-2 for the parts outside the CDR3, the full variable domain is DARVTQTPRHKVTEMGQEVTMRCQPILGHNTVFWYRQTMMQGLELLAYFRNRAPLDDSGMPKDRFSAEMPDATLATLKIQPSEPRDSAVYFCASGRDLGYGYTFGSGTRLTVV.

The J gene is TRBJ1-4, the V gene TRBV6-5, with a weak D call TRBD1 (5 bases). The germline V and J ends were trimmed by 7 bases and 0 bases, with 9 bases remaining between them. The CDR3 has 14 amino acids. Per the germline V gene, CDR1 is MNHEY and CDR2 is SVGAGI. The DNA of the CDR3 is TGTGCCAGCATGGGGACGGCAACTAATGAAAAACTGTTTTTT. It yields the protein CASMGTATNEKLFF.

The V and J genes are TRBV11-2 and TRBJ1-1, with D maybe TRBD1 (6 bases). Trimming took off 4 bases at V and 3 bases at J, with 12 bases between the two ends. The V gene's germline CDR1 is SGHAT and CDR2 FQNNGV. This CDR3 has 14 residues. The CDR3 sequence: CASSSRTAYTEAFF. The CDR3 nucleotides are TGTGCCAGCAGCTCCAGGACAGCCTACACTGAAGCTTTCTTT.

V and J are TRBV15 and TRBJ2-2; D is perhaps TRBD2 (5 bases). V shed 0 bases and J shed 6 bases, with 14 bases lying between them. Germline CDR1 reads LNHNV; CDR2 reads YYDKDF (reference sequence). The CDR3 consists of 16 residues. The CDR3 here is CATSRDSGVVAGELFF. CDR3 bases: TGTGCCACCAGCAGAGATTCCGGGGTAGTCGCCGGGGAGCTGTTTTTT.

V and J are TRBV29-1 and TRBJ1-1; D may be TRBD1 (6 bases). CDR1 is SQVTM, CDR2 ANQGSEA, per germline. V was shortened by 7 bases and J by 0 bases, with 12 bases between the two germline ends. This CDR3 spans 13 amino acids. CDR3 DNA: TGCAGCGCCAGACAGGTCTTGAACACTGAAGCTTTCTTT. This translates into CSARQVLNTEAFF.

This chain links TRBV19 with TRBJ2-5; perhaps TRBD2 as D (5 bases). The V end was cut by 4 bases, the J end by 1 base, with 10 bases between. The CDR3 is made up of 14 amino acids. Germline CDR1 is LNHDA and CDR2 is SQIVND (reference sequence). The DNA for the CDR3 is TGTGCCAGTAGTACAAGGAGCGGCCAAGAGACCCAGTACTTC. It encodes CASSTRSGQETQYF.

The chain has TRBV5-1 and TRBJ2-6; D remains ambiguous. The CDR3 has 14 residues. Germline-derived CDR1 and CDR2 are SGHRS and YFSETQ. The V end was cut by 6 bases, the J end by 0 bases, with 7 bases between. The CDR3 DNA reads as TGCGCCAGCAATATCTACTCTGGGGCCAACGTCCTGACTTTC. Residues: CASNIYSGANVLTF. Full variable domain (rest looked up from reference TRBV5-1 and TRBJ2-6): KAGVTQTPRYLIKTRGQQVTLSCSPISGHRSVSWYQQTPGQGLQFLFEYFSETQRNKGNFPGRFSGRQFSNSRSEMNVSTLELGDSALYLCASNIYSGANVLTFGAGSRLTVL.

V is TRBV11-3 and J is TRBJ1-1; D gene uncertain. The germline V and J ends were trimmed by 0 bases and 0 bases, with 8 bases remaining between them. In germline, CDR1 is SGHNT, CDR2 YENEEA. The CDR3 contains 15 residues. CDR3 residues: CASSLDGSMNTEAFF. The CDR3 DNA reads TGTGCCAGCAGCTTAGACGGCAGCATGAACACTGAAGCTTTCTTT.